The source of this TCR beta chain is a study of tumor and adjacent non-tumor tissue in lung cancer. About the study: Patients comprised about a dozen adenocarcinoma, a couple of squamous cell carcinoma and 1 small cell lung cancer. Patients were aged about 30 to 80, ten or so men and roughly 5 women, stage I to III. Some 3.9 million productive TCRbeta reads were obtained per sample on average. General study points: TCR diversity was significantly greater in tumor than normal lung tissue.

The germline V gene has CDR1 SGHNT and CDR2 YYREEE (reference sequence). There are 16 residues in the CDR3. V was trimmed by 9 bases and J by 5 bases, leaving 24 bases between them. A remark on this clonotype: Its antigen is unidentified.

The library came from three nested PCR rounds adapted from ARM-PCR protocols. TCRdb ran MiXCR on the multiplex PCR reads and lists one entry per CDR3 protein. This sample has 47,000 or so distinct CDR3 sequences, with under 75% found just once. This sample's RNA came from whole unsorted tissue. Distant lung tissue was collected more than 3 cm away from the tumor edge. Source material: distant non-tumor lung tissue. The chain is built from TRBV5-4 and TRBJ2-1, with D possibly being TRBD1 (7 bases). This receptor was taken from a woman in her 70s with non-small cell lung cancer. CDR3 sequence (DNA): TGTGCCAACAGATTGGAGGGGGCTAGACTGGACAATGAGCAGTTCTTC. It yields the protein CANRLEGARLDNEQFF.